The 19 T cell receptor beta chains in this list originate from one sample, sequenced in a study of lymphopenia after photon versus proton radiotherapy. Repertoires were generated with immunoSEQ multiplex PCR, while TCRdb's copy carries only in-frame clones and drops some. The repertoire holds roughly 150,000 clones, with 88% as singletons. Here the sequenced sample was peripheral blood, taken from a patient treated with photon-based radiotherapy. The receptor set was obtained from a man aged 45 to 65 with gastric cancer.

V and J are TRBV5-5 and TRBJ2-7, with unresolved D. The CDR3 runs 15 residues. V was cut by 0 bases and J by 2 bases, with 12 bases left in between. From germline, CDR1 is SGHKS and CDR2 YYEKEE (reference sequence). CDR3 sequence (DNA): TGTGCCAGCAGCTTGGTTGGGGTTAAGGCCTACGAGCAGTACTTC. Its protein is CASSLVGVKAYEQYF.

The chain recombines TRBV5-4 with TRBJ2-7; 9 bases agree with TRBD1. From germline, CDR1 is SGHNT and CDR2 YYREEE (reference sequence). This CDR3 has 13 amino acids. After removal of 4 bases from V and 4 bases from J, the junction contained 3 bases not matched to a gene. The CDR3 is CASSRTGVYEQYF. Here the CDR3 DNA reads TGTGCCAGCAGCCGGACAGGGGTGTACGAGCAGTACTTC.

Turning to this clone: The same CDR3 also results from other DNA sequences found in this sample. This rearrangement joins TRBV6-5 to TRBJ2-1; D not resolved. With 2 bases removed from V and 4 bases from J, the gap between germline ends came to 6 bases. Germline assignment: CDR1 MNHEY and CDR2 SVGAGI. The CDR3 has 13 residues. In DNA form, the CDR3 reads TGTGCCAGCAGTTACAGTCGGTACAATGAGCAGTTCTTC. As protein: CASSYSRYNEQFF.

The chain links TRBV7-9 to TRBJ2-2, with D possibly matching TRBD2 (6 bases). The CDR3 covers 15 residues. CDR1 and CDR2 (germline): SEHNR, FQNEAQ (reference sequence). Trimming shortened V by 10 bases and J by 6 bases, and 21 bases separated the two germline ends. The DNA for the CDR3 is TGTGCCACCACGGGGAGGCAAAGAGGGGCCGGGGAGCTGTTTTTT. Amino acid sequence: CATTGRQRGAGELFF.

The CDR3 loop is CASSMYDRDEDTQYF. DNA for the CDR3: TGTGCCAGTAGTATGTACGACAGGGATGAAGATACGCAGTATTTT. The rearrangement links TRBV19 to TRBJ2-3; 7 bases map to TRBD1. The CDR3 covers 15 residues. The J segment lost 5 bases and the V segment lost 3 bases, leaving 8 bases of the junction unmatched. Looked up from germline, CDR1 is LNHDA and CDR2 is SQIVND (reference sequence).

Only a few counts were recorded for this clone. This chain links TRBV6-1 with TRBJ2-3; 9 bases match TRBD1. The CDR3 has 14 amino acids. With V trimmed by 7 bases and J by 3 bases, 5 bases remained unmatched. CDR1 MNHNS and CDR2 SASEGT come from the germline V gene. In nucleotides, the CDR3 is TGTGCCAGCACGTCGGGACAGGGAACAGATACGCAGTATTTT. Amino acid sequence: CASTSGQGTDTQYF.

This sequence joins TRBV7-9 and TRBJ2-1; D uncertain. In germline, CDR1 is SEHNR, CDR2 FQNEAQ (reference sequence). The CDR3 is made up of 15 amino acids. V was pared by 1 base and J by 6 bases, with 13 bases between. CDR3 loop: CASSLVSFGFNEQFF. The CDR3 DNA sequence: TGTGCCAGCAGCTTAGTTTCGTTCGGTTTCAATGAGCAGTTCTTC.

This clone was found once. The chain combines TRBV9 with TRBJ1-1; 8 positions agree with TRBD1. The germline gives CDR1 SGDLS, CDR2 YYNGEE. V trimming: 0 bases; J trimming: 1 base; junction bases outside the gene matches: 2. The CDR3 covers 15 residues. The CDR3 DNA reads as TGTGCCAGCAGCGTAGGAGGACAGGGGAACACTGAAGCTTTCTTT. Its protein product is CASSVGGQGNTEAFF.

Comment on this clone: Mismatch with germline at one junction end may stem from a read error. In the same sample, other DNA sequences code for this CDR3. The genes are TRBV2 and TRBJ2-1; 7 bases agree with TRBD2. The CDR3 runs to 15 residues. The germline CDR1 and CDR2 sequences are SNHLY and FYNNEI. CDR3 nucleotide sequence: TGTGCCAGCAGTGGTTACGTGGGGAGGGCTTATGAGCAATTCTTC. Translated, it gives CASSGYVGRAYEQFF. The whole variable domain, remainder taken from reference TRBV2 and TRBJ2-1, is EPEVTQTPSHQVTQMGQEVILRCVPISNHLYFYWYRQILGQKVEFLVSFYNNEISEKSEIFDDQFSVERPDGSNFTLKIRSTKLEDSAMYFCASSGYVGRAYEQFFGPGTRLTVL.

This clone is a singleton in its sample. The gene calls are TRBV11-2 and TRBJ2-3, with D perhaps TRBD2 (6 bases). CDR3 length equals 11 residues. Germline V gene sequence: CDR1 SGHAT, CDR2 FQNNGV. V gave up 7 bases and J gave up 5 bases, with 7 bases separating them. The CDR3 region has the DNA TGTGCCAGCAAAGCGGGAGATACGCAGTATTTT. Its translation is CASKAGDTQYF.

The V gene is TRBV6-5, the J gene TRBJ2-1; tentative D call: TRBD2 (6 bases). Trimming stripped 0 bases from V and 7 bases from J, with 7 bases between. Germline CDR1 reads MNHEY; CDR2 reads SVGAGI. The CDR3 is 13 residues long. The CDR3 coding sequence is TGTGCCAGCAGTTACTCGCGGGATAATGAGCAGTTCTTC. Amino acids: CASSYSRDNEQFF.

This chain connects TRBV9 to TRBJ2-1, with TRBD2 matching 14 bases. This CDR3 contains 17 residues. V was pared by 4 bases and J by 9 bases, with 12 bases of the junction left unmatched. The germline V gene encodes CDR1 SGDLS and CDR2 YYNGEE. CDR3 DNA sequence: TGTGCCAGCAGCCCGGGGACTAGCGGGAGCCCCCAGGGTGAGCAGTTCTTC. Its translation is CASSPGTSGSPQGEQFF.

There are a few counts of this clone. The CDR3 sequence: CASSLSVTGPYEQYF. The CDR3 DNA is TGTGCCAGCAGCTTGTCTGTAACAGGCCCCTACGAGCAGTACTTC. The V and J genes are TRBV5-4 and TRBJ2-7, with a tentative D call TRBD1 (5 bases). V lost 1 base and J 2 bases, leaving 13 bases between the germline ends. The CDR3 sequence is 15 residues long. CDR1 is SGHNT, CDR2 YYREEE, per germline (reference sequence).

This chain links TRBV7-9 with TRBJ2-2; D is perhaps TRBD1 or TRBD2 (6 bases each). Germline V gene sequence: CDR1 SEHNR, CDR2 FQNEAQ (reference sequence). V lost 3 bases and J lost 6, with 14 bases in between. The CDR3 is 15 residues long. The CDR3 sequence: CASSLAEGVPGELFF. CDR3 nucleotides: TGTGCCAGCAGCTTGGCGGAGGGGGTACCCGGGGAGCTGTTTTTT.

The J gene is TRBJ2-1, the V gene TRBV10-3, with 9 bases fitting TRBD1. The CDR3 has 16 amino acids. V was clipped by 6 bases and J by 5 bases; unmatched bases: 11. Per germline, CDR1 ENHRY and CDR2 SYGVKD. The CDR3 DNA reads TGTGCCATCAGGAGCCGGACCGGGACAGGGAACAATGAGCAGTTCTTC. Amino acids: CAIRSRTGTGNNEQFF.

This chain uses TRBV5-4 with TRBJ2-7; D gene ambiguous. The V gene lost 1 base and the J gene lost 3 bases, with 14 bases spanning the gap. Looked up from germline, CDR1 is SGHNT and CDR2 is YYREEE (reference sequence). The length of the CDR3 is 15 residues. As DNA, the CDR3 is TGTGCCAGCAGCTTGTCGTCGGGCCCCTACTACGAGCAGTACTTC. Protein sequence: CASSLSSGPYYEQYF.

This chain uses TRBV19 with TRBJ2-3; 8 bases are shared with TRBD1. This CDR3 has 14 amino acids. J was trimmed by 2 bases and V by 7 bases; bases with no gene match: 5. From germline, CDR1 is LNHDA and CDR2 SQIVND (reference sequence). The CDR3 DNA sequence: TGTGCCAGTAATCGGGACAGGAACACAGATACGCAGTATTTT. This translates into CASNRDRNTDTQYF.

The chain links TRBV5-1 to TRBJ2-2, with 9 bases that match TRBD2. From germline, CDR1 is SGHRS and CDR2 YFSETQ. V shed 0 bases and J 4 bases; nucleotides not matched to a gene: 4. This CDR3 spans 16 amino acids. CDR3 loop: CASSLVIAGATGELFF. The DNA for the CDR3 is TGCGCCAGCAGCTTGGTAATAGCGGGGGCCACCGGGGAGCTGTTTTTT.

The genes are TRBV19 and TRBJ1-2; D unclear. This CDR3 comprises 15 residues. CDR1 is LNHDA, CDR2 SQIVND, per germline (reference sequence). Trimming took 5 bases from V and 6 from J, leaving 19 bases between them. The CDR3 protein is CASSHLRLGKDGYTF. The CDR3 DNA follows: TGTGCCAGTAGTCATCTCCGACTTGGAAAGGATGGCTACACCTTC.